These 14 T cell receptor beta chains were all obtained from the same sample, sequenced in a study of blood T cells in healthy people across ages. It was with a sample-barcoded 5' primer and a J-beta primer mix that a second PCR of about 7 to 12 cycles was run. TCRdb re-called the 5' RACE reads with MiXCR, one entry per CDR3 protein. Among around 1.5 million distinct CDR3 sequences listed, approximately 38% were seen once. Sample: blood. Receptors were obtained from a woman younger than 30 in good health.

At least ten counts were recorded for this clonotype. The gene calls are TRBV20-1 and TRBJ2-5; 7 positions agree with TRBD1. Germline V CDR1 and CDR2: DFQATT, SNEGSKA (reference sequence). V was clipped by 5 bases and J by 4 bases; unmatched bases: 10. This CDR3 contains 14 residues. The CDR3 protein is CSAGPTGTAETQYF. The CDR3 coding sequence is TGCAGTGCTGGCCCAACGGGGACAGCAGAGACCCAGTACTTC.

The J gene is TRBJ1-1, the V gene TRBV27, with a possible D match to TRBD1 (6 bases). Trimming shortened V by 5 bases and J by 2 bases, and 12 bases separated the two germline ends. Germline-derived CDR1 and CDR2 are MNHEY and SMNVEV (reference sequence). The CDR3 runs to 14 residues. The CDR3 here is CASSPVTGNTEAFF. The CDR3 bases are TGTGCCAGCAGTCCGGTGACAGGAAACACTGAAGCTTTCTTT.

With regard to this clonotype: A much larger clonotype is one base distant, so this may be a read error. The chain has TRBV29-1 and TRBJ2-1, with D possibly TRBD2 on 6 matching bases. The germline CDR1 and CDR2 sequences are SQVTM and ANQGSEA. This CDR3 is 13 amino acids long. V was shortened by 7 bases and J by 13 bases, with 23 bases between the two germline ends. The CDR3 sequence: CSALPGLPKTQFF. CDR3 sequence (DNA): TGCAGCGCCTTACCCGGACTACCGAAGACCCAGTTCTTC.

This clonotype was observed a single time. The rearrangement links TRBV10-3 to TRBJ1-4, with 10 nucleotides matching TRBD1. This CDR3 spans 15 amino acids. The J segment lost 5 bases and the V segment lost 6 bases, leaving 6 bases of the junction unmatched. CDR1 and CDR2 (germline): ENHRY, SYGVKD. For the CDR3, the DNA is TGTGCCATCAGCGGGACAGGGGCCGGGAATGAAAAACTGTTTTTT. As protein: CAISGTGAGNEKLFF.

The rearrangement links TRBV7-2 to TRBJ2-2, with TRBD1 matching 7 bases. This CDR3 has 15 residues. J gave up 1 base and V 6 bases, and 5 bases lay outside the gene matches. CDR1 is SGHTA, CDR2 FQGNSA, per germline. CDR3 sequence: CASRTNRGNTGELFF. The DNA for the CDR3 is TGTGCCAGCAGGACCAACAGGGGGAACACCGGGGAGCTGTTTTTT.

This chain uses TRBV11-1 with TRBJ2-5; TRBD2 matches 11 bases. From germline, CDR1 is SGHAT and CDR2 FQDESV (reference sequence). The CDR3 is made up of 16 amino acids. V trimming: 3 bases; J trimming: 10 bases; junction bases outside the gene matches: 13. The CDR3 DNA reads TGTGCCAGCAGCTTTGGACTTAGCGGGGGGGCCGGTGTCCAGTACTTC. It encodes CASSFGLSGGAGVQYF.

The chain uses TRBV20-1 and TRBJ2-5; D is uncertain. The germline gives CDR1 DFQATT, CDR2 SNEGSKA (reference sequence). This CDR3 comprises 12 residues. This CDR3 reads CNPTDKVETQYF. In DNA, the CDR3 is TGCAATCCGACTGACAAAGTAGAGACCCAGTACTTC.

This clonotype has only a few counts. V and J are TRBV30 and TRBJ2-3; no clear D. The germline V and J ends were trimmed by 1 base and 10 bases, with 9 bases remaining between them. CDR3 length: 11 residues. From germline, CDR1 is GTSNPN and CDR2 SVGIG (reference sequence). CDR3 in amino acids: CAWSESTAQYF. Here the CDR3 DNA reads TGTGCCTGGAGTGAAAGCACGGCGCAGTATTTT.

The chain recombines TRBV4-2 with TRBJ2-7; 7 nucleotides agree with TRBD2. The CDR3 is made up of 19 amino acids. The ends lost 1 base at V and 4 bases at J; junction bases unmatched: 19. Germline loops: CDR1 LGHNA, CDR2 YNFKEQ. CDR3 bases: TGTGCCAGCAGCCAAGTTCTCCTCGCTGGCGGGAGTTGGTCATACGAGCAGTACTTC. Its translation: CASSQVLLAGGSWSYEQYF.

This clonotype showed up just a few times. CDR3 sequence reads: CASSEAGDDIAGGYEQYF. CDR3 nucleotide sequence: TGTGCCAGCAGTGAAGCGGGGGACGACATAGCGGGAGGCTACGAGCAGTACTTC. This rearrangement joins TRBV2 to TRBJ2-7; 10 nucleotides match TRBD2. V gave up 0 bases and J gave up 3 bases; unmatched junction bases: 11. This CDR3 is 18 amino acids long. Germline CDR1 reads SNHLY; CDR2 reads FYNNEI. Full variable domain (missing parts from reference TRBV2 and TRBJ2-7): EPEVTQTPSHQVTQMGQEVILRCVPISNHLYFYWYRQILGQKVEFLVSFYNNEISEKSEIFDDQFSVERPDGSNFTLKIRSTKLEDSAMYFCASSEAGDDIAGGYEQYFGPGTRLTVT.

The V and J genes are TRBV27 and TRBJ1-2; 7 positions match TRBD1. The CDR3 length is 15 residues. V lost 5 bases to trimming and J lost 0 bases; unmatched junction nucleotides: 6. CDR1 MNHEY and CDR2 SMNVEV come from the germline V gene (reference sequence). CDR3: CASSQGTAPNYGYTF. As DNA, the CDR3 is TGTGCCAGCAGTCAAGGGACAGCACCTAACTATGGCTACACCTTC.

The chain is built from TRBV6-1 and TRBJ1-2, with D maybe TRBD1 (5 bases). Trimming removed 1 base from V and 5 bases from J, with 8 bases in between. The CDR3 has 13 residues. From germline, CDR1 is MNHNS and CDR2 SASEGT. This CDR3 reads CASSEEGSYGYTF. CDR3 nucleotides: TGTGCCAGCAGTGAAGAGGGGAGTTATGGCTACACCTTC.

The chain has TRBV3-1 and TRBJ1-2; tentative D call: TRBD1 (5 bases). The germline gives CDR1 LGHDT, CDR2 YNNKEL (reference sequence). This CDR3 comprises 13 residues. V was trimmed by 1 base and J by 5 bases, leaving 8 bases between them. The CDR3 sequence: CASSQVGGYGYTF. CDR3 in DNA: TGTGCCAGCAGCCAAGTGGGGGGGTATGGCTACACCTTC.

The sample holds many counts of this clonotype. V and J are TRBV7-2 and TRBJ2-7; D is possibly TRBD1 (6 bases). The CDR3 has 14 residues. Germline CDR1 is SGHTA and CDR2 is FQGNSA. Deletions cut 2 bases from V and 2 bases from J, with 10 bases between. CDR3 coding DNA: TGTGCCAGCAGCTTAAGCAGGGGCCCCTACGAGCAGTACTTC. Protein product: CASSLSRGPYEQYF.